The 26 T cell receptor beta chains below come from one sample, sequenced in a study of OX40 agonist ivuxolimab in advanced cancers. The method was immunoSEQ multiplex PCR; TCRdb's version includes in-frame clones alone and lacks a portion of them. The sample lists roughly 40,000 clones, around 90% occurring once. Sequencing used CD4+ or CD8+ T cells sorted from blood, obtained in a trial of the OX40 agonist ivuxolimab. The receptor source for this set is an adult with an advanced solid tumor such as melanoma, head and neck, liver or kidney cancer.

V is TRBV4-1 and J is TRBJ2-6; 11 bases are shared with TRBD1. Germline CDR1 is MGHRA and CDR2 is YSYEKL. This CDR3 comprises 21 residues. Losses at the gene ends were 1 base for V and 0 bases for J; bases not matched to a gene: 11. CDR3 sequence reads: CASSQVLAGQGAASGANVLTF. The CDR3, as DNA: TGCGCCAGCAGCCAAGTACTTGCTGGACAGGGGGCAGCCTCTGGGGCCAACGTCCTGACTTTC.

This chain uses TRBV27 with TRBJ1-2; 7 positions agree with TRBD1. V lost 10 bases to trimming and J lost 4 bases; unmatched junction nucleotides: 3. This CDR3 contains 11 residues. The germline V gene encodes CDR1 MNHEY and CDR2 SMNVEV (reference sequence). The CDR3: CATGTVYGYTF. CDR3 nucleotide sequence: TGTGCCACCGGGACAGTCTATGGCTACACCTTC.

This clone was observed a single time. V usage is TRBV7-8 and J usage is TRBJ1-3, with D maybe TRBD1 (5 bases). Germline loops: CDR1 SGHVS, CDR2 FQNEAQ. The CDR3 extends over 17 amino acids. The ends were cut back, 2 bases at V and 0 bases at J, with 14 bases in the middle. The CDR3 nucleotides read TGTGCCAGCAGCTTATTGTCAGGGATACCCTCTGGAAACACCATATATTTT. It yields the protein CASSLLSGIPSGNTIYF.

This clone showed up just once. The chain recombines TRBV23-1 with TRBJ1-2; possible D gene TRBD1, 6 bases. TRBV23-1 is labeled an ORF, and its function is uncertain. Deletions cut 8 bases from V and 2 bases from J, with 21 bases between. This CDR3 has 16 residues. This chain's CDR3 is CASPSGAAPLNYGYTF. The CDR3 DNA is TGCGCCAGCCCATCAGGGGCGGCACCATTGAACTATGGCTACACCTTC.

This clone showed up just a few times. The chain combines TRBV13 with TRBJ1-1, with TRBD1 matching 7 bases. Germline V gene data show CDR1 as PRHDT and CDR2 as FYEKMQ (reference sequence). V trimming: 4 bases; J trimming: 8 bases; junction bases outside the gene matches: 10. The CDR3 has 14 amino acids. The CDR3 nucleotides are TGTGCCAGCAGCTCTGAGGCGGGGGACAGAGAAGCTTTCTTT. This encodes CASSSEAGDREAFF.

The sample holds one count of this clone. The gene calls are TRBV6-5 and TRBJ2-7; possibly TRBD1 or TRBD2 for D (6 bases each). Germline V gene sequence: CDR1 MNHEY, CDR2 SVGAGI. V was shortened by 2 bases and J by 3 bases, with 11 bases between the two germline ends. There are 14 residues in the CDR3. In nucleotides, the CDR3 is TGTGCCAGCAGTTACGCGGAGGGGGGCTACGAGCAGTACTTC. It translates to CASSYAEGGYEQYF.

The chain couples TRBV7-9 to TRBJ1-2; D remains unclear. The ends were cut back, 2 bases at V and 0 bases at J, with 10 bases in the middle. CDR1 is SEHNR and CDR2 is FQNEAQ in the germline V gene (reference sequence). The CDR3 length is 15 residues. Here the CDR3 DNA reads TGTGCCAGCAGCTTATCGTCGGGCCCTAACTATGGCTACACCTTC. Translation gives CASSLSSGPNYGYTF.

This chain links TRBV28 with TRBJ1-5, with D possibly matching TRBD1 (5 bases). Deletions cut 2 bases from V and 5 bases from J, with 10 bases between. The CDR3 loop spans 14 amino acids. Germline loops: CDR1 MDHEN, CDR2 SYDVKM. CDR3: CASSLVGEDQPQHF. In DNA form, the CDR3 reads TGTGCCAGCAGTTTAGTGGGGGAGGATCAGCCCCAGCATTTT.

Within the sample, this clone is medium-sized. The rearrangement joins TRBV11-1 to TRBJ2-7; D possibly corresponds to TRBD2 (6 bases). CDR1 and CDR2 (germline): SGHAT, FQDESV (reference sequence). The V end was cut by 1 base, the J end by 7 bases, with 8 bases between. The CDR3 runs 12 residues. The chain's CDR3 is CASSLEGREQYF. CDR3 DNA: TGTGCCAGCAGCTTAGAAGGGAGGGAGCAGTACTTC.

The V gene is TRBV5-1, the J gene TRBJ2-2, with 8 positions matching TRBD1. Germline-derived CDR1 and CDR2 are SGHRS and YFSETQ. CDR3 length: 14 residues. Losses at the gene ends were 3 bases for V and 5 bases for J; bases not matched to a gene: 3. The CDR3 loop is CASSWTGLTGELFF. The CDR3 nucleotides are TGCGCCAGCAGCTGGACAGGGTTGACCGGGGAGCTGTTTTTT.

The genes are TRBV10-3 and TRBJ1-1, with D tentatively TRBD1 (5 bases). Between the trimmed V and J ends, which lost 0 bases and 0 bases, there was a span of 11 bases. The germline V gene has CDR1 ENHRY and CDR2 SYGVKD. The CDR3 has 16 residues. The CDR3 protein is CAISESRRGMNTEAFF. The CDR3 bases are TGTGCCATCAGTGAGTCGAGGAGGGGCATGAACACTGAAGCTTTCTTT.

This clone came up once. The rearrangement uses TRBV27 and TRBJ1-5; no reliable D call. The CDR3 sequence is 14 residues long. V lost 6 bases and J lost 6, with 15 bases in between. Germline CDR1 and CDR2: MNHEY and SMNVEV (reference sequence). CDR3 region: CASSIKGFGQPQHF. The CDR3 DNA follows: TGTGCCAGCAGCATCAAAGGGTTCGGTCAGCCCCAGCATTTT.

V gene TRBV27 combines with J gene TRBJ1-5; TRBD1 is a possible D gene (6 bases). The ends were cut back, 6 bases at V and 2 bases at J, with 20 bases in the middle. Looked up from germline, CDR1 is MNHEY and CDR2 is SMNVEV (reference sequence). The length of the CDR3 is 17 residues. The CDR3 here is CASSPVPPSGGNQPQHF. CDR3 nucleotide sequence: TGTGCCAGCAGCCCCGTCCCCCCCTCAGGGGGCAATCAGCCCCAGCATTTT.

The genes are TRBV10-3 and TRBJ2-2; D possibly corresponds to TRBD1 (6 bases). Trimming removed 6 bases from V and 5 bases from J, with 19 bases in between. Germline CDR1 is ENHRY and CDR2 is SYGVKD. The CDR3 runs 16 residues. Here the CDR3 DNA reads TGTGCCATCAGCGCCTACAGGGAATCCGCAACCGGGGAGCTGTTTTTT. Protein product: CAISAYRESATGELFF.

The V call is TRBV11-2, the J call TRBJ2-7; D remains ambiguous. The CDR3 extends over 15 amino acids. The germline V gene has CDR1 SGHAT and CDR2 FQNNGV. Trimming took 3 bases from V and 1 from J, leaving 13 bases between them. CDR3 sequence (DNA): TGTGCCAGCAGCTTTCCTCTAGGATTTTCCTACGAGCAGTACGTC. Translating it yields CASSFPLGFSYEQYV.

The CDR3 is CASSVARGGTDTQYF. DNA for the CDR3: TGCGCCAGCAGCGTCGCCAGGGGGGGCACAGATACGCAGTATTTT. This chain uses TRBV4-1 with TRBJ2-3, with TRBD1 as a possible D gene (7 bases). V lost 5 bases and J 1 base, leaving 13 bases between the germline ends. There are 15 residues in the CDR3. CDR1 is MGHRA, CDR2 YSYEKL, per germline.

The chain combines TRBV2 with TRBJ2-2; D call uncertain. The germline CDR1 and CDR2 sequences are SNHLY and FYNNEI. Between the trimmed V and J ends, which lost 7 bases and 4 bases, there was a span of 4 bases. The CDR3 is 11 residues long. CDR3 sequence: CASKGTGELFF. The CDR3 nucleotides are TGTGCCAGCAAGGGCACCGGGGAGCTGTTTTTT.

The CDR3 nucleotides read TGTGCCAGCAGCCAAGAAGGAGGGGGCAACTATGGCTACACCTTC. It specifies CASSQEGGGNYGYTF. V usage is TRBV5-4 and J usage is TRBJ1-2, with 7 bases identical to TRBD1. Losses at the gene ends were 4 bases for V and 2 bases for J; bases not matched to a gene: 8. Germline lookup yields CDR1 SGHNT and CDR2 YYREEE (reference sequence). This CDR3 spans 15 amino acids.

The chain carries TRBV28 and TRBJ1-2; 7 bases fit TRBD1. V shed 4 bases and J 5 bases; nucleotides not matched to a gene: 19. The length of the CDR3 is 18 residues. Per the germline V gene, CDR1 is MDHEN and CDR2 is SYDVKM. CDR3 in amino acids: CASSSQGERILPSYGYTF. DNA for the CDR3: TGTGCCAGCAGTTCCCAGGGGGAACGGATCCTCCCCTCTTATGGCTACACCTTC.

The chain links TRBV13 to TRBJ2-7; 7 positions match TRBD2. J lost 0 bases, V lost 5 bases, and 10 bases had no gene match. The germline CDR1 and CDR2 sequences are PRHDT and FYEKMQ (reference sequence). The CDR3 loop spans 16 amino acids. The CDR3 reads CASSPGRSSGSYEQYF. The CDR3 nucleotides are TGTGCCAGCAGCCCCGGTCGTTCTAGCGGCTCCTACGAGCAGTACTTC.

The chain has TRBV7-3 and TRBJ2-7, with D unclear. V lost 5 bases, J lost 2 bases, and 16 bases lay in between. This CDR3 comprises 15 residues. Germline V gene lookup returns CDR1 SGHTA and CDR2 FQGTGA. As DNA, the CDR3 is TGTGCCAGCAGCGCCTCTCCGGCAGGTCCCTACGAGCAGTACTTC. Encoded protein: CASSASPAGPYEQYF.

V and J are TRBV30 and TRBJ1-4; no clear D. Germline loops: CDR1 GTSNPN, CDR2 SVGIG (reference sequence). Trimming took off 4 bases at V and 0 bases at J, with 9 bases between the two ends. The CDR3 loop spans 14 amino acids. CDR3 nucleotides: TGTGCCTGGACCCCTACAGCAACTAATGAAAAACTGTTTTTT. This sequence encodes CAWTPTATNEKLFF.

The rearrangement links TRBV28 to TRBJ2-3, with D unclear. V was pared by 2 bases and J by 1 base, with 10 bases between. Germline-derived CDR1 and CDR2 are MDHEN and SYDVKM. This CDR3 has 15 amino acids. The chain's CDR3 is CASSLEDGRTDTQYF. The CDR3 nucleotides are TGTGCCAGCAGTTTAGAGGACGGACGCACAGATACGCAGTATTTT. Supplemented by reference TRBV28 and TRBJ2-3, the full variable domain reads DVKVTQSSRYLVKRTGEKVFLECVQDMDHENMFWYRQDPGLGLRLIYFSYDVKMKEKGDIPEGYSVSREKKERFSLILESASTNQTSMYLCASSLEDGRTDTQYFGPGTRLTVL.

A note on this clone: Being one base from a much bigger clone, this may be a read error. Other nucleotide sequences from this sample produce the same CDR3. The genes are TRBV11-2 and TRBJ2-7; possible D gene TRBD1, 6 bases. Trimming stripped 1 base from V and 4 bases from J, with 14 bases between. From germline, CDR1 is SGHAT and CDR2 FQNNGV. The CDR3 extends over 15 amino acids. CDR3 DNA sequence: TGTGCCAGCAGCTTAGTTCCAGGGGCAGATTACGAGCAGTACTTC. It specifies CASSLVPGADYEQYF.

The V gene is TRBV4-1, the J gene TRBJ2-7, with a weak D call TRBD2 (6 bases). CDR1 MGHRA and CDR2 YSYEKL come from the germline V gene. V shed 4 bases and J shed 0 bases, with 13 bases lying between them. CDR3 length: 15 residues. The CDR3 DNA reads as TGCGCCAGCAGCCCGGCAAAGGGAGGCTCCTACGAGCAGTACTTC. This translates into CASSPAKGGSYEQYF.

The chain couples TRBV7-8 to TRBJ2-2, with TRBD2 matching over 12 bases. The trim removed 4 bases at V and 6 bases at J, leaving 6 bases unmatched. Per germline, CDR1 SGHVS and CDR2 FQNEAQ. This CDR3 spans 16 amino acids. The CDR3 region has the DNA TGTGCCAGCAGCTACCAGGCTAGCGGGAGGGCCGGGGAGCTGTTTTTT. Translating it yields CASSYQASGRAGELFF.